The 5 T cell receptor beta chains below come from one sample, sequenced in a study of tumor-infiltrating lymphocytes in primary liver carcinoma. The source material, about 20-30 mg of unsorted bulk tissue, was used to co-extract RNA and DNA. From 500 ng of total RNA, TCR beta-specific cDNA was reverse-transcribed using a constant-region primer. Three nested multiplex PCR rounds, a slightly modified ARM-PCR, produced the libraries for TCR beta. Forward primers for TRBV1-TRBV30 and a C-beta reverse primer served the first two PCR rounds, at about 10 cycles each. Using its own MiXCR run on the multiplex PCR reads, TCRdb lists one record per CDR3 protein. Of roughly 70,000 distinct CDR3 sequences in the sample, around 69% were seen once. Sequenced material: liver tumor tissue from sampling region 4. The subset was: tumor region T4, right-lateral pole. The receptors originated from a man between 35 and 55 years old with primary liver carcinoma and hepatitis B virus infection.

V gene TRBV2 combines with J gene TRBJ2-1; TRBD2 matches at 12 bases. The CDR3 is 15 amino acids. In germline, CDR1 is SNHLY, CDR2 FYNNEI. The V segment lost 3 bases and the J segment 9 bases; nucleotides outside the gene matches: 6. CDR3 loop: CASSDTASGRGEQFF. The CDR3, as DNA: TGTGCCAGCAGTGATACGGCTAGCGGGAGGGGTGAGCAGTTCTTC.

A note on this clonotype: A read error may produce the germline difference seen at one junction end. The chain couples TRBV4-3 to TRBJ2-3, with D possibly matching TRBD1 (6 bases). CDR1 is LGHNA, CDR2 YSLEER, per germline. The CDR3 is 15 amino acids. The CDR3 protein is CASSQDQGWAGTQYF. CDR3 in DNA: TGTGCCAGCAGCCAGGATCAGGGGTGGGCAGGTACGCAGTATTTT.

Concerning this clonotype itself: This may arise from a read error, as a much more abundant clone is one base away. V usage is TRBV28 and J usage is TRBJ1-2; 9 bases line up with TRBD1. The CDR3 sequence is 14 residues long. Per germline, CDR1 MDHEN and CDR2 SYDVKM. CDR3 nucleotides: TGTGCCAGCAGTTGGGACAGGGAGGACTATAGCTACACCTTC. This sequence encodes CASSWDREDYSYTF.

As regards this clonotype: No conserved phenylalanine or tryptophan is present at the end of the CDR3, so a read error is the likely explanation. The chain uses TRBV4-3 and TRBJ2-7; D remains ambiguous. The CDR3 length is 15 residues. Germline V gene data show CDR1 as LGHNA and CDR2 as YSLEER. Trimming removed 3 bases from V and 1 base from J, with 13 bases in between. In DNA form, the CDR3 reads TGCGCCAGCAGCCAGGAACGGTTTTCTTCCTACGAGCAGTACTTA. Translation: CASSQERFSSYEQYL.

Turning to this clonotype: As the CDR3 is not closed by the conserved phenylalanine or tryptophan, this likely results from a read error. V gene TRBV5-1 combines with J gene TRBJ2-7, with D maybe TRBD1 (7 bases). Germline V gives CDR1 SGHRS, CDR2 YFSETQ. This CDR3 contains 18 residues. CDR3 DNA: TGCGCTAGCAGCTTGGTTGGCGGTGGCGCGGGACAGTCCTACGAGCAGTACTAC. Protein: CASSLVGGGAGQSYEQYY.